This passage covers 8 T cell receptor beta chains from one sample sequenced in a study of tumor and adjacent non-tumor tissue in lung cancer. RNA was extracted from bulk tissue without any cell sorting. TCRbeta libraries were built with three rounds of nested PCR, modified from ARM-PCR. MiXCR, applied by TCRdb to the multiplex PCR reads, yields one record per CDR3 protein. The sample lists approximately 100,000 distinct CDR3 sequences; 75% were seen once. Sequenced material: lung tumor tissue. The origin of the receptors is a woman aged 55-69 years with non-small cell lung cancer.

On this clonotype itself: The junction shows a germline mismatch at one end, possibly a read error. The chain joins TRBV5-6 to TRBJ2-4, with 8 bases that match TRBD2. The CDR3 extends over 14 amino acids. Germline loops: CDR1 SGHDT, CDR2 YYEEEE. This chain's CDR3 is CANSPGGAKNIQYF. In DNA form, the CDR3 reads TGTGCCAACAGCCCGGGGGGGGCCAAAAACATTCAGTATTTC.

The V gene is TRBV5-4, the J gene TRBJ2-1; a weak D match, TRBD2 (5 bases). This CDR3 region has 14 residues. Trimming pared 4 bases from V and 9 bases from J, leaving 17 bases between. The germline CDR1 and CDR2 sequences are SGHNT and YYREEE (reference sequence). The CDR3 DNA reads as TGTGCCAGCAGCCAAGAGCGAGGGAAGCTTGAGCAGTTCTTC. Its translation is CASSQERGKLEQFF.

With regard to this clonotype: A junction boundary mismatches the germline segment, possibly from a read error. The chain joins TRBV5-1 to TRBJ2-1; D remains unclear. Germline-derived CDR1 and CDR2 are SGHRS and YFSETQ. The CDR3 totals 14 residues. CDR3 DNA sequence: TGCGCCAGCAAGGAGACTGGCCACTACAATGAGCAGTTCTTT. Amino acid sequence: CASKETGHYNEQFF.

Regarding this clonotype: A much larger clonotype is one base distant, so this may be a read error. CDR3 in amino acids: CASSYNSGSYGYTF. CDR3 DNA: TGTGCCAGCAGTTACAACTCGGGGTCCTATGGCTACACCTTC. The chain uses TRBV6-2 or TRBV6-3 and TRBJ1-2; D remains ambiguous. The CDR3 sequence is 14 residues long. Trimming removed 2 bases at V and 4 bases at J, with 11 bases between. CDR1 is MNHEY and CDR2 is SVGEGT in the germline V gene.

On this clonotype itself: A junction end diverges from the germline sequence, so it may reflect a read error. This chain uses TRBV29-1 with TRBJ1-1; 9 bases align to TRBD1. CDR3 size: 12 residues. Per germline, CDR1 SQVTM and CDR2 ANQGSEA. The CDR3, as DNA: TGCAGCGTTAGGACAGGGGACACTGAAGCTATCTTT. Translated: CSVRTGDTEAIF. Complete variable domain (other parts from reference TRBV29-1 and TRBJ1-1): SAVISQKPSRDICQRGTSLTIQCQVDSQVTMMFWYRQQPGQSLTLIATANQGSEATYESGFVIDKFPISRPNLTFSTLTVSNMSPEDSSIYLCSVRTGDTEAIFGQGTRLTVV.

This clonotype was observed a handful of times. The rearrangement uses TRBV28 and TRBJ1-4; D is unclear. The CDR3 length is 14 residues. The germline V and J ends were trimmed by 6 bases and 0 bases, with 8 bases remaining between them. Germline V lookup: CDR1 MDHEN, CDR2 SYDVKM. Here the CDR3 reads CASRSSATNEKLFF. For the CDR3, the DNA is TGTGCCAGCAGATCTAGTGCAACTAATGAAAAACTGTTTTTT. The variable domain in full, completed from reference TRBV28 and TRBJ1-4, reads DVKVTQSSRYLVKRTGEKVFLECVQDMDHENMFWYRQDPGLGLRLIYFSYDVKMKEKGDIPEGYSVSREKKERFSLILESASTNQTSMYLCASRSSATNEKLFFGSGTQLSVL.

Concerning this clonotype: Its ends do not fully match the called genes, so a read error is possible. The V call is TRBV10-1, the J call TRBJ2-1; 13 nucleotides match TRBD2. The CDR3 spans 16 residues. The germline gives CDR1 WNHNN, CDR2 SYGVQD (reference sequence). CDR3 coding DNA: TGCGCCAGCAGCCTGACTAGCGGGGGGTTCTACAATGGGCAGTTCTTC. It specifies CASSLTSGGFYNGQFF.

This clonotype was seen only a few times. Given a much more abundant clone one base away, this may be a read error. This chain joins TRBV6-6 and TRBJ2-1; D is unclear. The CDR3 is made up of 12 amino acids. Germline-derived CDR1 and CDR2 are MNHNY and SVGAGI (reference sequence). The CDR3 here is CASSYSSNEQIF. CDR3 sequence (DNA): TGTGCCAGCAGTTACTCAAGCAATGAGCAGATCTTC.